This TCR beta chain was identified in a study of blood T cell repertoires in COVID-19. For the study at large: The analysed material was cDNA or gDNA that came from T cells, B-cell-depleted T cells, or PBMCs.

CDR1 and CDR2 (germline): WNHNN, SYGVQD (reference sequence). Losses at the gene ends were 3 bases for V and 4 bases for J; bases not matched to a gene: 3. The length of the CDR3 is 14 residues. Each exposed participant met a COVID-19 case in the 2 weeks preceding study entry. Some clones are missing from TCRdb's copy, which holds only in-frame ones; the method was immunoSEQ multiplex PCR. The sample lists 250,000 to 300,000 clones; 80% to 85% were seen once. The chain combines TRBV10-1 with TRBJ2-3, with TRBD1 matching 8 bases. The sequencing sample was made of PBMCs or T cells enriched from blood (not recorded which). This clonotype originated in a man between 35 and 55 years old who had been exposed to COVID-19. CDR3: CASSDRGRPDTQYF. The CDR3 nucleotides are TGCGCCAGCAGTGACAGGGGGCGCCCAGATACGCAGTATTTT.